The sequence of this TCR beta chain was determined in a study of T-cell reconstitution after alpha-beta-depleted transplantation in children. Researchers prepared the TCRbeta library using unique molecular identifiers, the study reports. TCRdb passed the PCR reads through MiXCR, listing each CDR3 protein once. Here the sample spans about a million distinct CDR3 sequences, around 30% being singletons. In this sample, this clonotype turned up a few times. The sequence came from a boy less than two years old who had a stem cell transplant for SCID, so the T cells may come from the graft donor. Sequenced here: PBMCs, mostly from graft donor cells, sampled 360 days after TCRalphabeta/CD19-depleted stem cell transplant.

This CDR3 is CASSPSIGTGVYEQYF. The CDR3 bases are TGCGCCAGCAGCCCATCCATTGGGACAGGGGTATACGAGCAGTACTTC. This chain links TRBV5-1 with TRBJ2-7; 10 nucleotides agree with TRBD1. The CDR3 is 16 residues long. Unmatched junction bases numbered 11, after V lost 4 bases and J lost 4 bases. CDR1 and CDR2 (germline): SGHRS, YFSETQ.